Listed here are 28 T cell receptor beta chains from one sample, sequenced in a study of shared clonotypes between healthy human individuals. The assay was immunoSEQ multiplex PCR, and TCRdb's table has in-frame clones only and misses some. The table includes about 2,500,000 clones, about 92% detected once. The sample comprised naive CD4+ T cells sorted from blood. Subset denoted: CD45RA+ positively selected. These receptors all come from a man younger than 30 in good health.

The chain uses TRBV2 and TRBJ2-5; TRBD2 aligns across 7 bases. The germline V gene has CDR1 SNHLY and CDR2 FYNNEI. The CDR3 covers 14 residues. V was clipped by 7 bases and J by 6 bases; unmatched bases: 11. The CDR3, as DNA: TGTGCCAGCATCGAGACTAGCATTGGGAAGACCCAGTACTTC. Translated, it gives CASIETSIGKTQYF.

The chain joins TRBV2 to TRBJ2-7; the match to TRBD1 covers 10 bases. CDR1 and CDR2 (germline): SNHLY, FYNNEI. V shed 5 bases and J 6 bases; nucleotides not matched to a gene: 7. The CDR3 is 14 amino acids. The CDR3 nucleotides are TGTGCCAGCAGTTCGGACAGGGGGTCCGGCGAGCAGTACTTC. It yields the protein CASSSDRGSGEQYF.

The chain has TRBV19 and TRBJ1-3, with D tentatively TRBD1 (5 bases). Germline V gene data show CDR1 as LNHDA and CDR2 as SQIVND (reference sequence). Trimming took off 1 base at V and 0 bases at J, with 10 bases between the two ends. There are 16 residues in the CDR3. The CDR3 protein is CASSIGWDLSGNTIYF. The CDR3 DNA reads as TGTGCCAGTAGTATAGGATGGGACCTCTCTGGAAACACCATATATTTT.

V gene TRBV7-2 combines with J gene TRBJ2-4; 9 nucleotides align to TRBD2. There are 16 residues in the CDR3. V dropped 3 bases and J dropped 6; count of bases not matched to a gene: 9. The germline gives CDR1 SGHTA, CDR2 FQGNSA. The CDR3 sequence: CASSLAGGTSINIQYF. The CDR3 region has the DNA TGTGCCAGCAGCTTGGCTGGAGGGACTAGCATAAACATTCAGTACTTC.

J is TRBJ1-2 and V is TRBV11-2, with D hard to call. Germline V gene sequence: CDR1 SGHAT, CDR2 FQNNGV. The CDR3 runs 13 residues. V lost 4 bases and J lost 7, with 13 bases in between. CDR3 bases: TGTGCCAGCAGCTCGGTTCAGAACGGTGGCTACACCTTC. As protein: CASSSVQNGGYTF.

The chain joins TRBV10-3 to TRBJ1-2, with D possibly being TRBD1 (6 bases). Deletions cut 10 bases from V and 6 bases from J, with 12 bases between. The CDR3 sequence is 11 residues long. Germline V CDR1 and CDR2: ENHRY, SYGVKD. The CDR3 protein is CATTAGDGYTF. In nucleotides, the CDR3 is TGTGCCACAACGGCAGGGGATGGCTACACCTTC.

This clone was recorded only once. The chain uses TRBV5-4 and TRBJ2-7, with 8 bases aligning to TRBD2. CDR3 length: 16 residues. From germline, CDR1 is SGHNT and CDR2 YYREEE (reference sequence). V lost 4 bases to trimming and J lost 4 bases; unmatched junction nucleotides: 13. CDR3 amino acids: CASSGGSLAGQYEQYF. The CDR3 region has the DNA TGTGCCAGCAGCGGGGGGAGTCTAGCGGGCCAGTACGAGCAGTACTTC.

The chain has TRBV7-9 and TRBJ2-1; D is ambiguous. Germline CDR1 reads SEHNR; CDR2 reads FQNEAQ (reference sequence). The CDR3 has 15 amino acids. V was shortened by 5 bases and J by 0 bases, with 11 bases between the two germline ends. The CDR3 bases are TGTGCCAGCAGCCCCTCAAGCCACTCCTACAATGAGCAGTTCTTC. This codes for CASSPSSHSYNEQFF.

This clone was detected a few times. CDR3 bases: TGTGCCAGCAGTGAATTGGACAGATATCAGCCCCAGCATTTT. Translated, it gives CASSELDRYQPQHF. The chain combines TRBV25-1 with TRBJ1-5, with TRBD1 as a possible D gene (6 bases). Germline-derived CDR1 and CDR2 are MGHDK and SYGVNS. This CDR3 region has 14 residues. V lost 1 base to trimming and J lost 5 bases, with 9 bases between them.

CDR3 sequence: CAWSGAGDEKLFF. The CDR3 nucleotides read TGTGCCTGGAGTGGCGCAGGGGACGAAAAACTGTTTTTT. The V and J genes are TRBV30 and TRBJ1-4; D perhaps matches TRBD1 (6 bases). Trimming cost V 1 base and J 8 bases, with 11 bases left between them. CDR3 size: 13 residues. Germline CDR1 GTSNPN, CDR2 SVGIG (reference sequence).

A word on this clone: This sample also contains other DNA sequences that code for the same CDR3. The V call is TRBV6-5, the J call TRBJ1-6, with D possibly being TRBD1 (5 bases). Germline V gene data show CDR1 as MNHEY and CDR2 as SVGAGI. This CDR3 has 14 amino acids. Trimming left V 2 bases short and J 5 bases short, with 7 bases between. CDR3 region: CASSYGADNSPLHF. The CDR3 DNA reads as TGTGCCAGCAGTTACGGGGCAGATAATTCACCCCTCCACTTT.

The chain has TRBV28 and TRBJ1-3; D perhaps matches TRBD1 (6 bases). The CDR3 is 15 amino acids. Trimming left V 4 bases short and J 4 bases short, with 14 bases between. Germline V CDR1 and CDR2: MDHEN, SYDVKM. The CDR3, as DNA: TGTGCCAGCAGTTCGGGACACCCGGGGGGAAACACCATATATTTT. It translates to CASSSGHPGGNTIYF.

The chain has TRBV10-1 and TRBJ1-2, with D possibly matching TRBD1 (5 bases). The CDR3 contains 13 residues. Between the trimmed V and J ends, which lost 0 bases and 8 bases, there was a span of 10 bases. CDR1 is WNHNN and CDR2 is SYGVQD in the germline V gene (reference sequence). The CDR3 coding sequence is TGCGCCAGCAGTGAGTCCAGGGATTTAGGCTACACCTTC. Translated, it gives CASSESRDLGYTF.

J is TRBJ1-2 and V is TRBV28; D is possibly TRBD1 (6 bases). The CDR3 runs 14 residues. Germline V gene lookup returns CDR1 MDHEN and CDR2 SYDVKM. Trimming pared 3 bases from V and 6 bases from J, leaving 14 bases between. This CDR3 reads CASSFAGVGNGYTF. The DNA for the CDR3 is TGTGCCAGCAGTTTCGCAGGGGTAGGGAATGGCTACACCTTC.

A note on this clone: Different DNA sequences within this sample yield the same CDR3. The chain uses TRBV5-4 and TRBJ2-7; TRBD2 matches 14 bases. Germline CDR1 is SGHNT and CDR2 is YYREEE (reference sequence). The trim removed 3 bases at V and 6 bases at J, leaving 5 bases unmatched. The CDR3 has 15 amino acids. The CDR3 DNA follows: TGTGCCAGCAGCTCTGGACTAGCGGGAGGCCTCGAGCAGTACTTC. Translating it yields CASSSGLAGGLEQYF. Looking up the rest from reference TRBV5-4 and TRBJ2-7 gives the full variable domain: ETGVTQSPTHLIKTRGQQVTLRCSSQSGHNTVSWYQQALGQGPQFIFQYYREEENGRGNFPPRFSGLQFPNYSSELNVNALELDDSALYLCASSSGLAGGLEQYFGPGTRLTVT.

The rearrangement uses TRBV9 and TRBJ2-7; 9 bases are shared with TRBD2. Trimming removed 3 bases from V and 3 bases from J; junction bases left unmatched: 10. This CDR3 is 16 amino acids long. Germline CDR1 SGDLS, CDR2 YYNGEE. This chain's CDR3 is CASSARGGLASYEQYF. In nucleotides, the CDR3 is TGTGCCAGCAGCGCGAGAGGTGGACTAGCGAGCTACGAGCAGTACTTC.

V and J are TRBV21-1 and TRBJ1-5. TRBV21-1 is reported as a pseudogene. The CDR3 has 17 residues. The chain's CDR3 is CASSARPGPGPVQPQHF. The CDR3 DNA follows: TGTGCCAGCAGCGCACGTCCCGGCCCCGGACCAGTTCAGCCCCAGCATTTT.

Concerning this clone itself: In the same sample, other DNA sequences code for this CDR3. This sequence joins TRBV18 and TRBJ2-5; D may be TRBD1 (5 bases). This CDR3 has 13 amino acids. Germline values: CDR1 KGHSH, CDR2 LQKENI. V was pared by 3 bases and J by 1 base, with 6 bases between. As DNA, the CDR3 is TGTGCCAGCTCACCGCAGGGCCAAGAGACCCAGTACTTC. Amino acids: CASSPQGQETQYF.

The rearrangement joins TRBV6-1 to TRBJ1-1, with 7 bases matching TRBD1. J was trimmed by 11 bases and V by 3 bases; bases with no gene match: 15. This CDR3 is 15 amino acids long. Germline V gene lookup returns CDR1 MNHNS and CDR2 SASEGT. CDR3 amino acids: CASSDRDRGGLQAFF. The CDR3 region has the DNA TGTGCCAGCAGTGATCGGGACAGAGGGGGACTACAGGCTTTCTTT.

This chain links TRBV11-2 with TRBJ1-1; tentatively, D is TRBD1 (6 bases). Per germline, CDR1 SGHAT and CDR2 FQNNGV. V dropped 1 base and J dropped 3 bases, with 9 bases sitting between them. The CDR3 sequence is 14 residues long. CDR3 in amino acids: CASSLGDTHTEAFF. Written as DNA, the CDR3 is TGTGCCAGCAGCTTAGGGGACACCCACACTGAAGCTTTCTTT.

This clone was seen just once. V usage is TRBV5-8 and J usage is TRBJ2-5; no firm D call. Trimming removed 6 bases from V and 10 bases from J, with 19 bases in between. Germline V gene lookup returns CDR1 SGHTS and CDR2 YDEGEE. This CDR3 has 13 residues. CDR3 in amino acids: CASKANDQSGQYF. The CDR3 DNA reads TGTGCCAGCAAAGCTAACGACCAATCGGGCCAGTACTTC.

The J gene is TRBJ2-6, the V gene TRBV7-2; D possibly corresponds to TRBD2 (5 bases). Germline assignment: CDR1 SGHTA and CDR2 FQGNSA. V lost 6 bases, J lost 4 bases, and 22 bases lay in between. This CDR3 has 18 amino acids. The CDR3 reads CASRHQWGDVRGANVLTF. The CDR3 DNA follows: TGTGCCAGCAGGCACCAGTGGGGAGACGTGAGAGGGGCCAACGTCCTGACTTTC.

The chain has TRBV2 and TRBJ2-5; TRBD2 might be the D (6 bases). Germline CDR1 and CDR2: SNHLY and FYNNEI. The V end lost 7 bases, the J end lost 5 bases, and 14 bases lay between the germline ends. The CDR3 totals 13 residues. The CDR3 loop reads CASNSRGGETQYF. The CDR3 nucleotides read TGTGCCAGCAACTCCAGAGGAGGGGAGACCCAGTACTTC.

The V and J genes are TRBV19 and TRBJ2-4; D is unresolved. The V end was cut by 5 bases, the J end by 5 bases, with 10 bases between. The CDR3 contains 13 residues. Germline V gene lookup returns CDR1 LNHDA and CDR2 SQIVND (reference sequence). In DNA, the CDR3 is TGTGCCAGTAGTCCCTCCAGGCAAAACATTCAGTACTTC. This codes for CASSPSRQNIQYF.

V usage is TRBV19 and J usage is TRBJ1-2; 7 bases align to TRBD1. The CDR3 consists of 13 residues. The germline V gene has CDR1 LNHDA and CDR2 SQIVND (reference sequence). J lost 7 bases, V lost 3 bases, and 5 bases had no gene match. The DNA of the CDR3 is TGTGCCAGTAGTATGGGGGGACAGCTTGGCTACACCTTC. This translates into CASSMGGQLGYTF.

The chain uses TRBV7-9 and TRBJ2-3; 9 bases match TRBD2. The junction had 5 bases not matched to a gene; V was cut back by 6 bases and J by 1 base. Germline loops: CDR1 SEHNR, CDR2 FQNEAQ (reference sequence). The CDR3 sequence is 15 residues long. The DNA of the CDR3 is TGTGCCAGCAGTCAGACTAGCGGCCGCACAGATACGCAGTATTTT. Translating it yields CASSQTSGRTDTQYF. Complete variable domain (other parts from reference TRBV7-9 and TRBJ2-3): DTGVSQNPRHKITKRGQNVTFRCDPISEHNRLYWYRQTLGQGPEFLTYFQNEAQLEKSRLLSDRFSAERPKGSFSTLEIQRTEQGDSAMYLCASSQTSGRTDTQYFGPGTRLTVL.

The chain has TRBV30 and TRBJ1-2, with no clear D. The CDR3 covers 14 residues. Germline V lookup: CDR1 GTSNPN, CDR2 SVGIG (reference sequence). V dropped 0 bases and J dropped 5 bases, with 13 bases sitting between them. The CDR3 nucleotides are TGTGCCTGGAGTGTTTATGGGAAGGGATATGGCTACACCTTC. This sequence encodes CAWSVYGKGYGYTF.

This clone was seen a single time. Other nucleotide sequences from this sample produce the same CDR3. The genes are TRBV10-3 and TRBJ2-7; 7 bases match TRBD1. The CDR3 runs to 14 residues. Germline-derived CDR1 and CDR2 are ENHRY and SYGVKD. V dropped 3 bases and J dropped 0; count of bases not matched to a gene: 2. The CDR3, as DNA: TGTGCCATCAGTGACAGGGGGAGCTCCTACGAGCAGTACTTC. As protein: CAISDRGSSYEQYF.